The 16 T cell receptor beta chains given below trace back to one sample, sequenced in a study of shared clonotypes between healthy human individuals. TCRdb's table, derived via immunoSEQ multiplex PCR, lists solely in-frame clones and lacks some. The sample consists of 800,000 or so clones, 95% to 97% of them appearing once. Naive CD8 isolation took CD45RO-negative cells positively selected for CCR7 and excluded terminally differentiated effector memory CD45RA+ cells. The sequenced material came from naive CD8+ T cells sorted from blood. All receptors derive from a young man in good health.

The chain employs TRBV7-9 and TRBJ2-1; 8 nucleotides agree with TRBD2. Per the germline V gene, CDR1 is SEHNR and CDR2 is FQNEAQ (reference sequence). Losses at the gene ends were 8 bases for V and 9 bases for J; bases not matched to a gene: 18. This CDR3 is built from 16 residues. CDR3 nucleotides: TGTGCCAGCGGTTACCTGGTGGGACTAGAGGGAGGTGAGCAGTTCTTC. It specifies CASGYLVGLEGGEQFF. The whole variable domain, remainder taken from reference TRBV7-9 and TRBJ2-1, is DTGVSQNPRHKITKRGQNVTFRCDPISEHNRLYWYRQTLGQGPEFLTYFQNEAQLEKSRLLSDRFSAERPKGSFSTLEIQRTEQGDSAMYLCASGYLVGLEGGEQFFGPGTRLTVL.

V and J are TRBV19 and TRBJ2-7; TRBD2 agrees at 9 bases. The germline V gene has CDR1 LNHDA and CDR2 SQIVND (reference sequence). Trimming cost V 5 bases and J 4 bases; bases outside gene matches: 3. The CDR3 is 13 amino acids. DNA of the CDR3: TGTGCCAGTAGTTATAGCGGGAGTTACGAGCAGTACTTC. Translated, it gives CASSYSGSYEQYF.

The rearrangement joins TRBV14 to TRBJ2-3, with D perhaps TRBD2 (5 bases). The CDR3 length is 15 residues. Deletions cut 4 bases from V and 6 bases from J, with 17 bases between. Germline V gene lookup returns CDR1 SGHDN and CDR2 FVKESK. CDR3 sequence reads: CASSLRTREADTQYF. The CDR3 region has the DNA TGTGCCAGCAGCCTACGGACCCGGGAAGCTGATACGCAGTATTTT.

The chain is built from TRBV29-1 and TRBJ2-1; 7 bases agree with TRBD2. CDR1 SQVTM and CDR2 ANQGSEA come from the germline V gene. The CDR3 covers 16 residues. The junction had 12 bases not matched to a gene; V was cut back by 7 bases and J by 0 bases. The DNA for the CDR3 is TGCAGCGCAACTGGCGGGAGCACTAGCTCCTACAATGAGCAGTTCTTC. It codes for CSATGGSTSSYNEQFF.

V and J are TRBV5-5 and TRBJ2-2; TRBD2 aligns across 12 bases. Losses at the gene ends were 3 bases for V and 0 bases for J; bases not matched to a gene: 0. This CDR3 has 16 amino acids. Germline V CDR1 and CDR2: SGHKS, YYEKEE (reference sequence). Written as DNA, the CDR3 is TGTGCCAGCAGCTGGACTAGCGGGGCGAACACCGGGGAGCTGTTTTTT. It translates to CASSWTSGANTGELFF.

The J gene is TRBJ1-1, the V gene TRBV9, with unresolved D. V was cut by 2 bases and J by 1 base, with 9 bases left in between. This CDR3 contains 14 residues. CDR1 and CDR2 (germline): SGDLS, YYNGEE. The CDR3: CASSVETGNTEAFF. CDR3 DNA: TGTGCCAGCAGCGTCGAGACGGGGAACACTGAAGCTTTCTTT. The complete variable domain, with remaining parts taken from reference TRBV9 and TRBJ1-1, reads DSGVTQTPKHLITATGQRVTLRCSPRSGDLSVYWYQQSLDQGLQFLIQYYNGEERAKGNILERFSAQQFPDLHSELNLSSLELGDSALYFCASSVETGNTEAFFGQGTRLTVV.

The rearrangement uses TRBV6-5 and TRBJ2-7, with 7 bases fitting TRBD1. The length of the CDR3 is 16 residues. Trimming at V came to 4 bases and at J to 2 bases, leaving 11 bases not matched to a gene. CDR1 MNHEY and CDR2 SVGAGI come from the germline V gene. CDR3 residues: CASSSATGVGTYEQYF. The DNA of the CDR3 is TGTGCCAGCAGTTCCGCTACAGGGGTGGGAACCTACGAGCAGTACTTC.

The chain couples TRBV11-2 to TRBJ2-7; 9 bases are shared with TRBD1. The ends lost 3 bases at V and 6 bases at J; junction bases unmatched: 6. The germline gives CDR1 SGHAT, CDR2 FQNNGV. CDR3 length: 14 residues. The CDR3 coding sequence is TGTGCCAGCAGCTTCGGGACAGGGAATTCCGAGCAGTACTTC. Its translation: CASSFGTGNSEQYF. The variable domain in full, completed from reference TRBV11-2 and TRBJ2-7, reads EAGVAQSPRYKIIEKRQSVAFWCNPISGHATLYWYQQILGQGPKLLIQFQNNGVVDDSQLPKDRFSAERLKGVDSTLKIQPAKLEDSAVYLCASSFGTGNSEQYFGPGTRLTVT.

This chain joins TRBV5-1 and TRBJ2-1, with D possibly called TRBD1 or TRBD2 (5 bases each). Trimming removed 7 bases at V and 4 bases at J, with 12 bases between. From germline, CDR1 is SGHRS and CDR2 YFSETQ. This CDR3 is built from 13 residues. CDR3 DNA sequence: TGCGCCAGCGGCCGGGACCGATACAATGAGCAGTTCTTC. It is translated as CASGRDRYNEQFF.

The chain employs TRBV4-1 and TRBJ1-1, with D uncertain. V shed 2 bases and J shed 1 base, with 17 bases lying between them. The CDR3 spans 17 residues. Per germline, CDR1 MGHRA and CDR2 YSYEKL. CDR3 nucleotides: TGCGCCAGCAGCCAACGATGGACCGGGTTTGGGAACACTGAAGCTTTCTTT. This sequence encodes CASSQRWTGFGNTEAFF.

The CDR3: CASSRGESNEQFF. CDR3 in DNA: TGTGCCAGCTCACGGGGGGAGAGCAATGAGCAGTTCTTC. J is TRBJ2-1 and V is TRBV18, with a tentative D call TRBD2 (6 bases). Trimming took 4 bases from V and 6 from J, leaving 10 bases between them. CDR1 and CDR2 (germline): KGHSH, LQKENI. The CDR3 is made up of 13 amino acids.

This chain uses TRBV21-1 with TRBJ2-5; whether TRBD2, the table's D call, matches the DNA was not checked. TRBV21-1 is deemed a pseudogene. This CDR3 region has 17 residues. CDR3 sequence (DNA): TGTGCCAGCAGCAAAGATCGATCGCGCGGGTCCCAAGAGACCCAGTACTTC. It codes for CASSKDRSRGSQETQYF.

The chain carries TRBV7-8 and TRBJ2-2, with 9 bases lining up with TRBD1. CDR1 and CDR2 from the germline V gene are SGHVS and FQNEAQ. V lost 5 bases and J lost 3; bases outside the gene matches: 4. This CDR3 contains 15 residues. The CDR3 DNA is TGTGCCAGCAGCCACCGGGACAGGGACACCGGGGAGCTGTTTTTT. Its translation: CASSHRDRDTGELFF.

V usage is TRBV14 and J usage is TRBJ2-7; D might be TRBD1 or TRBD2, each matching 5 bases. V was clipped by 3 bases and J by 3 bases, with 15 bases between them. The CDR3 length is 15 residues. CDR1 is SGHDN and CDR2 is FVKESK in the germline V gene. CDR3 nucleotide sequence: TGTGCCAGCAGCCACTACGGGACCACGGACTACGAGCAGTACTTC. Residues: CASSHYGTTDYEQYF.

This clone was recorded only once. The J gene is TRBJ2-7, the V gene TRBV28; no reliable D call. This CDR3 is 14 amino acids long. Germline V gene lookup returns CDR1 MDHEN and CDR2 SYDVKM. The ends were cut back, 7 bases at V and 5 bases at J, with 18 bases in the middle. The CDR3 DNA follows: TGTGCCAGCACCTTGTCAGAAGTAATCGACGAGCAGTACTTC. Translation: CASTLSEVIDEQYF.

The CDR3 coding sequence is TGTGCCAGCAGTCAGGGAGGGGGACCGAACTATGGCTACACCTTC. It specifies CASSQGGGPNYGYTF. The genes are TRBV6-6 and TRBJ1-2, with a tentative D call TRBD1 (6 bases). Trimming shortened V by 5 bases and J by 2 bases, and 15 bases separated the two germline ends. This CDR3 contains 15 residues. CDR1 and CDR2 from the germline V gene are MNHNY and SVGAGI (reference sequence).